The sequence of this TCR beta chain was determined in a study of OX40 agonist ivuxolimab in advanced cancers. The overall study: It was ivuxolimab, an agonistic anti-OX40 (CD134) antibody, that patients were treated with. At doses from 0.01 to 10 mg/kg, patients were given intravenous ivuxolimab every 2 weeks. Those treated in dose escalation had hepatocellular carcinoma, melanoma, renal cell cancer or head and neck cancer. Males comprised around 78% of the group, whose mean age was approximately 60 years (range 23 to 79).

Trimming took 4 bases from V and 8 from J, leaving 14 bases between them. Germline V lookup: CDR1 MNHEY, CDR2 SVGAGI. CDR3 length: 13 amino acids. Some clones are missing from TCRdb's copy, which holds only in-frame ones; the method was immunoSEQ multiplex PCR. The sample consists of 50,000 to 65,000 clones, around 82% of them appearing once. The sequencing used CD4+ or CD8+ T cells sorted from blood, collected in a trial of the OX40 agonist ivuxolimab. The chain uses TRBV6-5 and TRBJ1-2, with a tentative D call TRBD1 (6 bases). This clonotype originated in an adult with an advanced solid tumor such as melanoma, head and neck, liver or kidney cancer. DNA for the CDR3: TGTGCCAGCAGTTGGTCAGGGGATGGGGGCTACACCTTC. This sequence encodes CASSWSGDGGYTF.